Listed here is a single TCR beta chain. The V end was cut by 4 bases, the J end by 6 bases, with 12 bases between. The CDR3 totals 13 residues. Germline V gives CDR1 MDHEN, CDR2 SYDVKM. This sample was taken from a study of radiation and T cells in renal cell carcinoma. Time point described: baseline pretreatment blood. Regarding treatment: 15 Gy SBRT to primary tumor, nephrectomy 4 weeks later. The protocol was immunoSEQ multiplex PCR, while the TCRdb copy is restricted to in-frame clones and leaves out a portion. There are about 140,000 clones in the sample; around four fifths occur only once, and roughly 25% lies in the top ten.

The V and J genes are TRBV28 and TRBJ1-2, with D uncertain. This TCR came from a woman between 45 and 65 years old with renal cell carcinoma. The sequencing used blood, collected from a patient whose treatment included radiotherapy and nephrectomy. CDR3 in amino acids: CASSSGRWNGYTF. Written as DNA, the CDR3 is TGTGCCAGCAGTTCCGGACGGTGGAATGGCTACACCTTC.